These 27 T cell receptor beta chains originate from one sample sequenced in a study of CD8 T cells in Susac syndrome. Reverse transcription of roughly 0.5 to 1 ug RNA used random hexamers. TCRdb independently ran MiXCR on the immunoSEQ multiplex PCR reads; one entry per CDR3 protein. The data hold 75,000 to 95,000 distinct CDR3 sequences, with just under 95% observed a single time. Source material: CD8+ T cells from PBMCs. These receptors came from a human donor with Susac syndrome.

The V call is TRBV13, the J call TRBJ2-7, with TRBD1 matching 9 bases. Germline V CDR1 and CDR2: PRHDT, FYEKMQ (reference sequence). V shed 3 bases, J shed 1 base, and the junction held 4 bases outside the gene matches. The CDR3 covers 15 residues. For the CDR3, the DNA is TGTGCCAGCAGCTTTTACGGGACAGGGTCCTACGAGCAGTACTTC. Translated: CASSFYGTGSYEQYF.

The DNA for the CDR3 is TGTGCCAGCACAGAGGCCTCCTACAATGAGCAGTTCTTC. Translation gives CASTEASYNEQFF. This rearrangement joins TRBV6-2 or TRBV6-3 to TRBJ2-1; unclear D gene. The CDR3 runs to 13 residues. V shed 7 bases and J shed 0 bases, with 7 bases lying between them. Germline CDR1 reads MNHEY; CDR2 reads SVGEGT.

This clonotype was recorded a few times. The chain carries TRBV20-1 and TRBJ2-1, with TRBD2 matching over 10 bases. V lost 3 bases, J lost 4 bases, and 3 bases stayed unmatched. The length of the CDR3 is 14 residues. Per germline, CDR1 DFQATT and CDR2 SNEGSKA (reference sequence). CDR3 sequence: CSASGLADYNEQFF. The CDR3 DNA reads TGCAGTGCTAGCGGACTAGCGGATTACAATGAGCAGTTCTTC.

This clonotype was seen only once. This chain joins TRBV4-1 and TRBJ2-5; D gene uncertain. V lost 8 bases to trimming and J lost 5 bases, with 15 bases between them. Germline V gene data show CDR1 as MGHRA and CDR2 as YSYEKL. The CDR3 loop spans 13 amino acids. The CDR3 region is CASSPGQGETQYF. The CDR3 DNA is TGCGCCAGCTCGCCAGGTCAAGGGGAGACCCAGTACTTC.

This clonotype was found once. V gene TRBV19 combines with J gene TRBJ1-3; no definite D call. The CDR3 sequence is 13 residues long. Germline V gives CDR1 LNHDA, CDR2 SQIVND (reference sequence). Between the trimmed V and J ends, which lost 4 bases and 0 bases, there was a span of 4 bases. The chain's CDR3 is CASSTISGNTIYF. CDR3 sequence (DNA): TGTGCCAGTAGTACCATCTCTGGAAACACCATATATTTT.

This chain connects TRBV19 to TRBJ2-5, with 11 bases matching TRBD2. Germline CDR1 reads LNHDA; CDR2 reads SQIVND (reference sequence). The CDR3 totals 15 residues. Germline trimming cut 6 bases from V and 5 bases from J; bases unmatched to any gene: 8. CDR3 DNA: TGTGCCAGTAGCCACGGGACTAGCGGTGCTGAGACCCAGTACTTC. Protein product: CASSHGTSGAETQYF. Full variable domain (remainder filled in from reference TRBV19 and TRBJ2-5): DGGITQSPKYLFRKEGQNVTLSCEQNLNHDAMYWYRQDPGQGLRLIYYSQIVNDFQKGDIAEGYSVSREKKESFPLTVTSAQKNPTAFYLCASSHGTSGAETQYFGPGTRLLVL.

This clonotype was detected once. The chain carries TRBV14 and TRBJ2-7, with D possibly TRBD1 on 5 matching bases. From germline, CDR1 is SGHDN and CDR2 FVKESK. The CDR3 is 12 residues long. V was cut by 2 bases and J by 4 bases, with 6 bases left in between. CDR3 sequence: CASSQKGYEQYF. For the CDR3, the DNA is TGTGCCAGCAGCCAAAAGGGGTACGAGCAGTACTTC.

CDR3 nucleotides: TGTGCCAGCAGTCTTTACCCAACGTACAATGAGCAGTTCTTC. Its protein product is CASSLYPTYNEQFF. This rearrangement joins TRBV27 to TRBJ2-1; D gene ambiguous. The CDR3 totals 14 residues. Germline CDR1 reads MNHEY; CDR2 reads SMNVEV (reference sequence). V lost 5 bases, J lost 4 bases, and 12 bases lay in between.

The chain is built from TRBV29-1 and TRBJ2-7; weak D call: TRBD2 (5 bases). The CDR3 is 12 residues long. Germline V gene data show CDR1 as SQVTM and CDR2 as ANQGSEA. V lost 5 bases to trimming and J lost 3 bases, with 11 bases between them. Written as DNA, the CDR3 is TGCAGCGTTCGCAATGACTACTACGAGCAGTACTTC. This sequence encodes CSVRNDYYEQYF.

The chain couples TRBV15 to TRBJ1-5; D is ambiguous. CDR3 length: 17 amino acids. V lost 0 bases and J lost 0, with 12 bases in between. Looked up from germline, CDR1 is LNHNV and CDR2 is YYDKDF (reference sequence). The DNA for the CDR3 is TGTGCCACCAGCAGAGACCTCAGAGTGAATAGCAATCAGCCCCAGCATTTT. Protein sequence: CATSRDLRVNSNQPQHF.

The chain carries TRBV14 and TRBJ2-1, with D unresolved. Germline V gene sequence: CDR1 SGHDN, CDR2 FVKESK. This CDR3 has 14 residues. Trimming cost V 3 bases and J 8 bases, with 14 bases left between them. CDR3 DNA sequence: TGTGCCAGCAGCCAGGAGTGGCTGCCGGATGAGCAGTTCTTC. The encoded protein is CASSQEWLPDEQFF.

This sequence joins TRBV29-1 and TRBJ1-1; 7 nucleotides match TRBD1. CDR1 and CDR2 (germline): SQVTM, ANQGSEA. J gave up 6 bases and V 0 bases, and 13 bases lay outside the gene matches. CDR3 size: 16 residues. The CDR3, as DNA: TGCAGCGTTGAAGAACTTCGACAGGGCGTGGTGGCTGAAGCTTTCTTT. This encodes CSVEELRQGVVAEAFF.

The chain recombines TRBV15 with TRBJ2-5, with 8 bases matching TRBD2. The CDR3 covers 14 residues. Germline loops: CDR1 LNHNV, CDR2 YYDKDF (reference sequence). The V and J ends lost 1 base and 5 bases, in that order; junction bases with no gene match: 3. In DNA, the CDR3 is TGTGCCACCAGCAGAGGCCGGGAGGGGGAGACCCAGTACTTC. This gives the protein CATSRGREGETQYF.

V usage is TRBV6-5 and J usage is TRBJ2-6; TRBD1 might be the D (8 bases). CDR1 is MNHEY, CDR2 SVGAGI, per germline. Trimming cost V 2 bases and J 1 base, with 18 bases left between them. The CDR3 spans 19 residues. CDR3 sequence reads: CASSYPKGQGGSGANVLTF. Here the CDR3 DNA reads TGTGCCAGCAGTTACCCTAAAGGACAGGGAGGGTCTGGGGCCAACGTCCTGACTTTC.

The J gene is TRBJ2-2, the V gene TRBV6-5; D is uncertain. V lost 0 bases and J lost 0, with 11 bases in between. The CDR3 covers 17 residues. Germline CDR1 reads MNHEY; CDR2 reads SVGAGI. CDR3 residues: CASSYSRYLANTGELFF. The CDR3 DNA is TGTGCCAGCAGTTACTCGAGATACCTAGCGAACACCGGGGAGCTGTTTTTT.

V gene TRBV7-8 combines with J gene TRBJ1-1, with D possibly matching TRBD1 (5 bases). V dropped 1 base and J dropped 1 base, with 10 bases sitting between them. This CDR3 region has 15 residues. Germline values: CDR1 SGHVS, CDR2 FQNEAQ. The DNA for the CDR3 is TGTGCCAGCAGCTTAGTGGGGGGAGGGAACACTGAAGCTTTCTTT. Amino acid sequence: CASSLVGGGNTEAFF.

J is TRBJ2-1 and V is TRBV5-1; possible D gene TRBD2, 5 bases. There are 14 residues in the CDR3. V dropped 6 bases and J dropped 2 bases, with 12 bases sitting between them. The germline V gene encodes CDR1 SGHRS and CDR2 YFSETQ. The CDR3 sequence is CASTPDSPYNEQFF. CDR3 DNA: TGCGCCAGCACCCCGGACTCCCCCTACAATGAGCAGTTCTTC.

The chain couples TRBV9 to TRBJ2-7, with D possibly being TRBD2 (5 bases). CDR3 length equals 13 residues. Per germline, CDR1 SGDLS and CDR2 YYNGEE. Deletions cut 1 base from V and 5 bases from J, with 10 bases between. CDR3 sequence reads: CASSVLGSDEQYF. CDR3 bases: TGTGCCAGCAGCGTATTAGGGAGCGACGAGCAGTACTTC. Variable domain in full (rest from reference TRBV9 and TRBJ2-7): DSGVTQTPKHLITATGQRVTLRCSPRSGDLSVYWYQQSLDQGLQFLIQYYNGEERAKGNILERFSAQQFPDLHSELNLSSLELGDSALYFCASSVLGSDEQYFGPGTRLTVT.

CDR3 in DNA: TGTGCCAGCAGTATGAGCGGGGGCCATGTTACGCAGTATTTT. This sequence encodes CASSMSGGHVTQYF. The V gene is TRBV2, the J gene TRBJ2-3, with 8 bases that match TRBD2. The germline gives CDR1 SNHLY, CDR2 FYNNEI. The CDR3 is 14 amino acids. V dropped 5 bases and J dropped 8; count of bases not matched to a gene: 9.

The CDR3 DNA reads TGTGCCAGCAGCCCTGACTACAATGAGCAGTTCTTC. Its protein product is CASSPDYNEQFF. The chain links TRBV9 to TRBJ2-1; D call uncertain. The V end was cut by 4 bases, the J end by 3 bases, with 5 bases between. CDR1 and CDR2 (germline): SGDLS, YYNGEE. The CDR3 consists of 12 residues.

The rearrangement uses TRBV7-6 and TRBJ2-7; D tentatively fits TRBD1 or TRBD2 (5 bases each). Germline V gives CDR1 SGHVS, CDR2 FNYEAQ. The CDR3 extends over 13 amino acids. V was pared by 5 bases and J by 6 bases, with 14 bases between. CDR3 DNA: TGTGCCAGCAGCCTCGGGACGGTTCGCGAGCAGTACTTC. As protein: CASSLGTVREQYF.

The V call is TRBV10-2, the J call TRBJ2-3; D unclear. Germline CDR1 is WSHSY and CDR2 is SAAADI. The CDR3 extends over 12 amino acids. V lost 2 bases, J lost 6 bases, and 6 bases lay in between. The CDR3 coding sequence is TGCGCCAGCAGTGAGATTGTGGATACGCAGTATTTT. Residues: CASSEIVDTQYF.

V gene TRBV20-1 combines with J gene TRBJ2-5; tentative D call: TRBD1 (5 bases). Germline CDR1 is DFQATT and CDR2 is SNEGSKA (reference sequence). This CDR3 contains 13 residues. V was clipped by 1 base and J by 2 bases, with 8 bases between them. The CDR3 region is CSARADMQETQYF. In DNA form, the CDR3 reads TGCAGTGCTAGAGCGGACATGCAAGAGACCCAGTACTTC.

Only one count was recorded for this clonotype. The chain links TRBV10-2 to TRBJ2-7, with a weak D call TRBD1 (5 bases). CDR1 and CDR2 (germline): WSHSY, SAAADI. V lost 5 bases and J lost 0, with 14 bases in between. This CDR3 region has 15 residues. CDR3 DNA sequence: TGCGCCAGCAGTCAGAGTCCCGACAGCTCCTACGAGCAGTACTTC. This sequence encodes CASSQSPDSSYEQYF.

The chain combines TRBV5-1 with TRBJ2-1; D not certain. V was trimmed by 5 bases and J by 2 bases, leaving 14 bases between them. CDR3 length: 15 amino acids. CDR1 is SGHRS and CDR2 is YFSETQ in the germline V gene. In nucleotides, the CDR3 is TGCGCCAGCAGATCGGAGTTAGGAACCTACAATGAGCAGTTCTTC. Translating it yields CASRSELGTYNEQFF. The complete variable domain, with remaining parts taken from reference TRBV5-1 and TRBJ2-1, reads KAGVTQTPRYLIKTRGQQVTLSCSPISGHRSVSWYQQTPGQGLQFLFEYFSETQRNKGNFPGRFSGRQFSNSRSEMNVSTLELGDSALYLCASRSELGTYNEQFFGPGTRLTVL.

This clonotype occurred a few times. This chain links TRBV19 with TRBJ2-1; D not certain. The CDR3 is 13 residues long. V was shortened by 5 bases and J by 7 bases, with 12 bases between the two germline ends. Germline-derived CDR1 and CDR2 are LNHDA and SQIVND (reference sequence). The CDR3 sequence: CASSLSGFNEQFF. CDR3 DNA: TGTGCCAGTAGTTTGAGTGGGTTTAATGAGCAGTTCTTC.

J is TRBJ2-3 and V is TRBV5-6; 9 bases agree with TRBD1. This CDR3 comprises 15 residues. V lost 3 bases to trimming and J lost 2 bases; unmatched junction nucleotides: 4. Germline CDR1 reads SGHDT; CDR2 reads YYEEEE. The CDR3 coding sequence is TGTGCCAGCAGCTGCCGGGACAGGGACACAGATACGCAGTATTTT. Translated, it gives CASSCRDRDTDTQYF.